A single sample gave rise to the 12 T cell receptor beta chains below, sequenced in a study of T cells of healthy individuals. Using its own MiXCR run on the 5' RACE reads, TCRdb lists one record per CDR3 protein. The sample includes about 57,000 distinct CDR3 sequences, under 20% of them seen just once. The receptors were sampled from a human donor in good health.

The chain is built from TRBV28 and TRBJ2-1, with D maybe TRBD1 (5 bases). Germline CDR1 reads MDHEN; CDR2 reads SYDVKM. With 2 bases removed from V and 0 bases from J, the gap between germline ends came to 11 bases. CDR3 length equals 16 residues. CDR3 residues: CASSLVGASSYNEQFF. CDR3 DNA: TGTGCCAGCAGTTTAGTTGGGGCCAGCTCCTACAATGAGCAGTTCTTC.

There are a few counts of this clonotype. The chain couples TRBV25-1 to TRBJ2-1; D uncertain. The CDR3 is 11 residues long. Germline V lookup: CDR1 MGHDK, CDR2 SYGVNS. The V gene lost 5 bases and the J gene lost 8 bases, with 7 bases spanning the gap. CDR3 protein: CASSRSDEQFF. The CDR3 bases are TGTGCCAGCAGTCGGAGCGATGAGCAGTTCTTC.

This clonotype was detected only a few times. The V gene is TRBV5-4, the J gene TRBJ2-1; D not resolved. Between the trimmed V and J ends, which lost 2 bases and 0 bases, there was a span of 12 bases. The germline gives CDR1 SGHNT, CDR2 YYREEE (reference sequence). This CDR3 comprises 16 residues. CDR3 nucleotides: TGTGCCAGCAGCTTTAGGCGATCCCGCTCCTACAATGAGCAGTTCTTC. This sequence encodes CASSFRRSRSYNEQFF.

The chain carries TRBV5-6 and TRBJ2-5, with 8 bases matching TRBD1. The trim removed 2 bases at V and 6 bases at J, leaving 6 bases unmatched. Germline V gene data show CDR1 as SGHDT and CDR2 as YYEEEE. This CDR3 comprises 14 residues. In DNA, the CDR3 is TGTGCCAGCAGCTTCACAGGGGGTTGGCAGACCCAGTACTTC. This codes for CASSFTGGWQTQYF.

This clonotype was detected a few times. J is TRBJ1-1 and V is TRBV5-6; D not certain. Trimming pared 2 bases from V and 3 bases from J, leaving 11 bases between. The CDR3 has 14 residues. Germline V gives CDR1 SGHDT, CDR2 YYEEEE. CDR3 in amino acids: CASSFPGRDTEAFF. In nucleotides, the CDR3 is TGTGCCAGCAGCTTCCCGGGCCGTGACACTGAAGCTTTCTTT.

This clonotype was seen a few times. This chain links TRBV9 with TRBJ1-1; 9 bases match TRBD1. CDR3 length: 14 amino acids. In germline, CDR1 is SGDLS, CDR2 YYNGEE. The J segment lost 4 bases and the V segment lost 0 bases, leaving 1 base of the junction unmatched. CDR3 bases: TGTGCCAGCAGCGTAGGGGACAGGGCCACTGAAGCTTTCTTT. Its translation: CASSVGDRATEAFF.

This chain connects TRBV24-1 to TRBJ2-5; D not certain. The CDR3 length is 13 residues. The germline V and J ends were trimmed by 2 bases and 9 bases, with 12 bases remaining between them. CDR1 KGHDR and CDR2 SFDVKD come from the germline V gene. This chain's CDR3 is CATSDSDGFSQYF. CDR3 sequence (DNA): TGTGCCACCAGTGATTCGGACGGATTTTCCCAGTACTTC.

This clonotype appeared many times. V is TRBV6-1 and J is TRBJ2-7; D is perhaps TRBD2 (5 bases). Trimming left V 6 bases short and J 4 bases short, with 7 bases between. The germline V gene encodes CDR1 MNHNS and CDR2 SASEGT. CDR3 length equals 11 residues. This CDR3 reads CASRSGYEQYF. The CDR3, as DNA: TGTGCCAGCAGATCGGGGTACGAGCAGTACTTC.

The genes are TRBV5-1 and TRBJ2-1; 7 bases align to TRBD1. The CDR3 contains 14 residues. V gave up 5 bases and J gave up 3 bases; unmatched junction bases: 5. From germline, CDR1 is SGHRS and CDR2 YFSETQ. The CDR3, as DNA: TGCGCCAGCAGGGTCCGGGACAGCTACAATGAGCAGTTCTTC. Translating it yields CASRVRDSYNEQFF.

This chain connects TRBV3-1 to TRBJ2-5; 10 bases agree with TRBD2. There are 17 residues in the CDR3. The J segment lost 5 bases and the V segment lost 2 bases, leaving 11 bases of the junction unmatched. Per germline, CDR1 LGHDT and CDR2 YNNKEL (reference sequence). CDR3 residues: CASSQSTTSGTWETQYF. In nucleotides, the CDR3 is TGTGCCAGCAGCCAATCCACCACTAGCGGGACGTGGGAGACCCAGTACTTC.

This clonotype was observed many times. The chain couples TRBV20-1 to TRBJ2-7; weak D call: TRBD2 (6 bases). With 0 bases removed from V and 2 bases from J, the gap between germline ends came to 11 bases. In germline, CDR1 is DFQATT, CDR2 SNEGSKA (reference sequence). CDR3 length: 14 residues. The DNA for the CDR3 is TGCAGTGCTAGAGAAATGGCGGGGCCCTACGAGCAGTACTTC. It translates to CSAREMAGPYEQYF.

The chain couples TRBV29-1 to TRBJ1-4, with D hard to call. Germline CDR1 is SQVTM and CDR2 is ANQGSEA. Trimming stripped 4 bases from V and 3 bases from J, with 9 bases between. The CDR3 spans 13 residues. DNA of the CDR3: TGCAGCGTTGTCCACCCTTCTAATGAAAAACTGTTTTTT. Protein sequence: CSVVHPSNEKLFF. The full variable domain, rest sourced from reference TRBV29-1 and TRBJ1-4, is SAVISQKPSRDICQRGTSLTIQCQVDSQVTMMFWYRQQPGQSLTLIATANQGSEATYESGFVIDKFPISRPNLTFSTLTVSNMSPEDSSIYLCSVVHPSNEKLFFGSGTQLSVL.